In its sample, the clone carrying this TCR beta chain was seen many times. These data belong to a study of breast tumors, draining lymph nodes, adjacent tissues. Breast cancer patients provided tissue from their axillary draining lymph nodes. TCRdb re-called the multiplex PCR reads with MiXCR, one entry per CDR3 protein. The table includes 130,000 or so distinct CDR3 sequences, 21% detected once. CDR1 and CDR2 (germline): SGHAT, FQNNGV. Trimming at V came to 5 bases and at J to 5 bases, leaving 3 bases not matched to a gene. The CDR3 runs 14 residues. This chain joins TRBV11-2 and TRBJ1-4, with 9 bases aligning to TRBD1. The origin of this receptor is a female donor with breast cancer. Some clones in this sample may be carry-over from other donors' samples. What was sequenced was axillary lymph node tissue. The CDR3 region is CASSQTGGNEKLFF. In DNA form, the CDR3 reads TGTGCCAGCAGCCAGACAGGGGGGAATGAAAAACTGTTTTTT.